This TCR beta chain stems from a study of response to subunit inactivated influenza vaccine. Study outcomes and limitations: Few additional T cells are recruited per seasonal influenza vaccination, authors suggested.

TCRdb independently ran MiXCR on the RT-PCR reads; one entry per CDR3 protein. The data show roughly 710,000 distinct CDR3 sequences, 12% to 15% seen once. The CDR3 consists of 15 residues. Germline V CDR1 and CDR2: LGHDT, YNNKEL (reference sequence). The ends were cut back, 0 bases at V and 6 bases at J, with 12 bases in the middle. With regard to this clonotype: The target antigen is unknown.

The V call is TRBV3-1, the J call TRBJ1-5, with D possibly matching TRBD1 (5 bases). Sequenced material: PBMCs from blood, taken less than 15 days before vaccination. The sequence was collected from a man between 50 and 59 years old who received an inactivated influenza vaccine. The CDR3 here is CASSQDLQAGQPQHF. CDR3 nucleotide sequence: TGTGCCAGCAGCCAAGATCTACAGGCGGGTCAGCCCCAGCATTTT.